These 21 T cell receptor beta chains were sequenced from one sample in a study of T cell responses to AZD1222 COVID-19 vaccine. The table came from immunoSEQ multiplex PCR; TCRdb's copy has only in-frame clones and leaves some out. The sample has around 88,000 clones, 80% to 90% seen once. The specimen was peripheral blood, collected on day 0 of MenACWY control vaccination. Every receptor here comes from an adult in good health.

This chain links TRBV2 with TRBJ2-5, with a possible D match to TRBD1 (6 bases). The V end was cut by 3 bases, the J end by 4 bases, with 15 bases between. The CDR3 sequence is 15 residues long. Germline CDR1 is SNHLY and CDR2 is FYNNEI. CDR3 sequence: CASSELVGGAETQYF. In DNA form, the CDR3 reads TGTGCCAGCAGTGAGCTGGTAGGGGGAGCAGAGACCCAGTACTTC.

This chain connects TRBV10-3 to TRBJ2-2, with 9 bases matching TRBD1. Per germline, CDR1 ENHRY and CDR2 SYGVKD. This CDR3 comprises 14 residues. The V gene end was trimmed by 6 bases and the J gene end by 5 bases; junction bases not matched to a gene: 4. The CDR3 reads CAIRGQGETGELFF. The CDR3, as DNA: TGTGCCATCAGGGGACAGGGAGAAACCGGGGAGCTGTTTTTT.

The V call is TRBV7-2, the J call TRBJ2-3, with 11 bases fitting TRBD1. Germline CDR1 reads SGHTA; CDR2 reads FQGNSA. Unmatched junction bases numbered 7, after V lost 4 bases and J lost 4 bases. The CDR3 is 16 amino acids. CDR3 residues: CASSYKGTGGADTQYF. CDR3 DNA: TGTGCCAGCAGCTACAAAGGGACAGGGGGAGCAGATACGCAGTATTTT.

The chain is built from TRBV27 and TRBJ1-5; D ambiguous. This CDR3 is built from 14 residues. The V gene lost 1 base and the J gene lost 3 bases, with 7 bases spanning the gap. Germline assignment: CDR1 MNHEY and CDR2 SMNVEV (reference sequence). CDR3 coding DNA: TGTGCCAGCAGTTTATACGGTTTCAATCAGCCCCAGCATTTT. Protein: CASSLYGFNQPQHF.

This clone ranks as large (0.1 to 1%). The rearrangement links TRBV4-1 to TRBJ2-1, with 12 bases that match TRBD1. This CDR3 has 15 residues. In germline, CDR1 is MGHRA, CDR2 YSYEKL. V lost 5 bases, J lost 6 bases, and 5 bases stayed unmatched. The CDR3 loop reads CASSWGQGAFNEQFF. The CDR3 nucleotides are TGCGCCAGCAGCTGGGGACAGGGGGCTTTCAATGAGCAGTTCTTC.

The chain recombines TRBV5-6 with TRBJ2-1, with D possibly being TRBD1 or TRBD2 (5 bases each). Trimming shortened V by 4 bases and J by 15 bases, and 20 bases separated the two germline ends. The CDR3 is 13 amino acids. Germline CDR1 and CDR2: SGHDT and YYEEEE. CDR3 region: CASSRGRVNMGFF. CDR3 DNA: TGTGCCAGCAGCCGGGGCCGGGTGAATATGGGGTTCTTC.

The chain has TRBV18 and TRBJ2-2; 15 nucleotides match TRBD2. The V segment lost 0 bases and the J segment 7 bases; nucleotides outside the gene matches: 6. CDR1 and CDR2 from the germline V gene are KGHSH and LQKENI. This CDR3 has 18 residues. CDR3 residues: CASSPPGLAGGRGGELFF. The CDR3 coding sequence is TGTGCCAGCTCACCACCGGGACTAGCGGGGGGCCGCGGCGGGGAGCTGTTTTTT.

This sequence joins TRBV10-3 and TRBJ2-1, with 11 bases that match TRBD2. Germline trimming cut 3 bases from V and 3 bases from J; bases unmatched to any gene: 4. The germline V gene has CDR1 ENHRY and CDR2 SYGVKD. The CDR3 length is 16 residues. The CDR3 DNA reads TGTGCCATCAGTGAATTAGGGACTAGCGGCTACAATGAGCAGTTCTTC. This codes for CAISELGTSGYNEQFF.

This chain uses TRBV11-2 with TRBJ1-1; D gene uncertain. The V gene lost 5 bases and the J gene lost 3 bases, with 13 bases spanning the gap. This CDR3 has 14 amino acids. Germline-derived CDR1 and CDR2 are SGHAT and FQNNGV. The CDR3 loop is CASSVSGTYTEAFF. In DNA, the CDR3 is TGTGCCAGCAGCGTATCAGGAACATACACTGAAGCTTTCTTT.

CDR3 bases: TGTGCCAGCAGCCCCGACAGATCCTACTACGAGCAGTACTTC. It codes for CASSPDRSYYEQYF. V is TRBV5-5 and J is TRBJ2-7; D is possibly TRBD1 (5 bases). The CDR3 totals 14 residues. Trimming took off 4 bases at V and 3 bases at J, with 14 bases between the two ends. The germline gives CDR1 SGHKS, CDR2 YYEKEE (reference sequence).

In DNA form, the CDR3 reads TGTGCCAGCAGGTTCGGGGAGGGGAGTCAGCCCCAGCATTTT. Its translation is CASRFGEGSQPQHF. V and J are TRBV6-6 and TRBJ1-5; D is possibly TRBD1 (5 bases). There are 14 residues in the CDR3. CDR1 and CDR2 from the germline V gene are MNHNY and SVGAGI (reference sequence). The germline V and J ends were trimmed by 6 bases and 6 bases, with 15 bases remaining between them.

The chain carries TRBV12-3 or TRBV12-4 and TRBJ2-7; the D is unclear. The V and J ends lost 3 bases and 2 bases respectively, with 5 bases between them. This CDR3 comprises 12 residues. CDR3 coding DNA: TGTGCCAGCAGTTTTGCCGCCTACGAGCAGTACTTC. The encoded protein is CASSFAAYEQYF.

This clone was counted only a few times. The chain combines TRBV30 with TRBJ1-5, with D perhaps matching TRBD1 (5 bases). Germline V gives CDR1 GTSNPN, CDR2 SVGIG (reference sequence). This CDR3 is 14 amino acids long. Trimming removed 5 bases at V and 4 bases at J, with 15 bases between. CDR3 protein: CAWGYSSGNQPQHF. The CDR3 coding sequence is TGTGCCTGGGGTTACTCCTCAGGGAATCAGCCCCAGCATTTT.

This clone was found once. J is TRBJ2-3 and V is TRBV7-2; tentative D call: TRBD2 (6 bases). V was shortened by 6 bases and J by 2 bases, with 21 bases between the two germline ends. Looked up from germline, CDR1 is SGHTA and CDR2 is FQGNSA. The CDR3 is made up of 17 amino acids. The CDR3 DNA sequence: TGTGCCAGCAGACGGGGGAGTCGAGGGACCCACACAGATACGCAGTATTTT. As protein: CASRRGSRGTHTDTQYF.

The CDR3 here is CASSVGASGGEEQYF. Here the CDR3 DNA reads TGTGCCAGCAGCGTAGGAGCTAGCGGGGGAGAGGAGCAGTACTTC. The J gene is TRBJ2-7, the V gene TRBV9; TRBD2 matches 10 bases. The germline CDR1 and CDR2 sequences are SGDLS and YYNGEE. CDR3 size: 15 residues. V gave up 0 bases and J gave up 7 bases; unmatched junction bases: 7. Together with reference TRBV9 and TRBJ2-7, the CDR3 gives the full variable domain: DSGVTQTPKHLITATGQRVTLRCSPRSGDLSVYWYQQSLDQGLQFLIQYYNGEERAKGNILERFSAQQFPDLHSELNLSSLELGDSALYFCASSVGASGGEEQYFGPGTRLTVT.

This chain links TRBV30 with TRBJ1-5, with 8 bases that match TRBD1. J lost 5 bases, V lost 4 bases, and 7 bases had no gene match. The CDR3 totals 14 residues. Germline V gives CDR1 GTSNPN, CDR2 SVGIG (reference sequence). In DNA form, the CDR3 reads TGTGCCTGGACCGGGACAGGCCAATATCAGCCCCAGCATTTT. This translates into CAWTGTGQYQPQHF.

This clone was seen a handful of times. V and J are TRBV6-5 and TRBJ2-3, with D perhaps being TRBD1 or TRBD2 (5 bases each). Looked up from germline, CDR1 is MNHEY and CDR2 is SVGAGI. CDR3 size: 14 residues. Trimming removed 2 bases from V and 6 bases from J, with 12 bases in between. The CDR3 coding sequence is TGTGCCAGCAGTTACGGGACCCCCCGGGATACGCAGTATTTT. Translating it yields CASSYGTPRDTQYF.

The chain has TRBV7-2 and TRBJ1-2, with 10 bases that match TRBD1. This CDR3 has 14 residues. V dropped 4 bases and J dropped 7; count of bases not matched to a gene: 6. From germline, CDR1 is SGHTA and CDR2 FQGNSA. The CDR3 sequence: CASSSSTGGIGYTF. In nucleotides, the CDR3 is TGTGCCAGCAGCTCCTCGACAGGGGGCATTGGCTACACCTTC.

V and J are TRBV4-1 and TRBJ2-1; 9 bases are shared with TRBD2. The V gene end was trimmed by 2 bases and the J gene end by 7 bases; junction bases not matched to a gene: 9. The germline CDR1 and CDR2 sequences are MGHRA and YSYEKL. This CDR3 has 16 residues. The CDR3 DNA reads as TGCGCCAGCAGCCAACGGACTAGCGCCGCGGATAATGAGCAGTTCTTC. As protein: CASSQRTSAADNEQFF.

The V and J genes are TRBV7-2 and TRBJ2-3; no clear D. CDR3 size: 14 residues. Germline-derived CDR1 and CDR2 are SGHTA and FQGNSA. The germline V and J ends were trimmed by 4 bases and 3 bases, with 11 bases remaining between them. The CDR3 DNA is TGTGCCAGCAGCTCGCCGAAACCAACAGATACGCAGTATTTT. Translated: CASSSPKPTDTQYF.

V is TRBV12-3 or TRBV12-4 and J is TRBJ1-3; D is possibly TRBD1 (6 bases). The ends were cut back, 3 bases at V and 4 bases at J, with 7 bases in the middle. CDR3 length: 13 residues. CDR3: CASSFDRGNTIYF. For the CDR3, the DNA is TGTGCCAGCAGTTTTGACAGGGGAAACACCATATATTTT.